This T cell receptor (beta chain) was profiled in a study of blood T cell repertoires in COVID-19. Some clones are missing from TCRdb's copy, which holds only in-frame ones; the method was immunoSEQ multiplex PCR. There are 250,000 to 350,000 clones in the sample; more than 70% occur only once, and 2% to 2.5% lies in the top ten. Participants' own reports of clinical history determined their cohort assignment. CDR1 is LNHNV, CDR2 YYDKDF, per germline (reference sequence). J gave up 3 bases and V 3 bases, and 5 bases lay outside the gene matches. The CDR3 loop spans 15 amino acids. The source of this sequence is a woman aged 60 to 75 in a cohort exposed to, infected with or recovered from COVID-19 (not recorded which). The rearrangement links TRBV15 to TRBJ1-5, with 7 nucleotides matching TRBD1. The sequenced material came from PBMCs or T cells enriched from blood (not recorded which). The CDR3 region is CATSRAQGPNQPQHF. The DNA for the CDR3 is TGTGCCACCAGCAGGGCACAGGGGCCCAATCAGCCCCAGCATTTT. Filled out from reference TRBV15 and TRBJ1-5, the complete variable domain reads DAMVIQNPRYQVTQFGKPVTLSCSQTLNHNVMYWYQQKSSQAPKLLFHYYDKDFNNEADTPDNFQSRRPNTSFCFLDIRSPGLGDTAMYLCATSRAQGPNQPQHFGDGTRLSIL.